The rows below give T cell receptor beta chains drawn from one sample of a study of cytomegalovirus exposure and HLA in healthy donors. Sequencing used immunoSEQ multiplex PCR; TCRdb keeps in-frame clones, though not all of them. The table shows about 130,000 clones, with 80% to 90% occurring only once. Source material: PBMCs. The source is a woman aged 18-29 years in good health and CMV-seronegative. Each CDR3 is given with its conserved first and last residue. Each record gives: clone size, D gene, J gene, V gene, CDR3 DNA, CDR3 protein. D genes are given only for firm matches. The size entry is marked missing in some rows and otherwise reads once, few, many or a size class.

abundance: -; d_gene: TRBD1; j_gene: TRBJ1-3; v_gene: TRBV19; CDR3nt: TGTGCCAGTAGCGCGACAGGGACCTCTGGAAACACCATATATTTT; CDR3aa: CASSATGTSGNTIYF
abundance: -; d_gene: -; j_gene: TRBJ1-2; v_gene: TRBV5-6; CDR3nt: TGTGCCAGCAGCTTGGACAGAAACTATGGCTACACCTTC; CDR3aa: CASSLDRNYGYTF
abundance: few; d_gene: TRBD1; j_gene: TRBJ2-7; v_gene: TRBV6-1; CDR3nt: TGTGCCAGCAGGAGGGACAGGGGACGCCTCGAGCAGTACTTC; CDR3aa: CASRRDRGRLEQYF
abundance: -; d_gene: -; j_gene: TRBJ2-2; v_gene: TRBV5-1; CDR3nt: TGCGCCAGCAGCTCAGACAGGAACACCGGGGAGCTGTTTTTT; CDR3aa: CASSSDRNTGELFF
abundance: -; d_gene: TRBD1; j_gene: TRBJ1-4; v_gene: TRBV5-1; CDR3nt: TGCGCCAGCAGCTTGGAGGGAGACAGGGGCCGAACTAATGAAAAACTGTTTTTT; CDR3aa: CASSLEGDRGRTNEKLFF
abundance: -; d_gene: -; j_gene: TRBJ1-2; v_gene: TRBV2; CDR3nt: TGTGCCAGCAGGGGAGCGTCGGACAGCCTTAACTATGGCTACACCTTC; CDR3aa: CASRGASDSLNYGYTF
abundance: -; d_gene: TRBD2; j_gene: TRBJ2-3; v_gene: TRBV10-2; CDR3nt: TGCGAATCGGGTCCTAGCGGGGGGGCAACAGATACGCAGTATTTT; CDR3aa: CESGPSGGATDTQYF
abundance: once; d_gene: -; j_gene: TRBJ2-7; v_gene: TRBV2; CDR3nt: TGTGCCAGCAAGATGGCTGACTCTCGCTACGAGCAGTACTTC; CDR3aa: CASKMADSRYEQYF
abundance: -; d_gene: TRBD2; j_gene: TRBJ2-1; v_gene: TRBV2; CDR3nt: TGTGCCAGCAGTAGTAGCGGGGTCCGCTACAATGAGCAGTTCTTC; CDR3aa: CASSSSGVRYNEQFF
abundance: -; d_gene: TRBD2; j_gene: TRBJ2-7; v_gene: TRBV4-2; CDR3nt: TGTGCCAGCAGCCAAGGACTAGCGGGGGGCCTCGAGCAGTACTTC; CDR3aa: CASSQGLAGGLEQYF
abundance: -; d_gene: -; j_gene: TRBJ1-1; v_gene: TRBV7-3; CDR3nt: TGTGCCAGCAGCTTAACGACCCAGGGCACTGAAGCTTTCTTT; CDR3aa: CASSLTTQGTEAFF
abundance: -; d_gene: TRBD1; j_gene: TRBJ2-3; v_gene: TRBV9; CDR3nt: TGTGCCAGCAGCGTAGTCGGGGACAGGGTAACAGATACGCAGTATTTT; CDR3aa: CASSVVGDRVTDTQYF
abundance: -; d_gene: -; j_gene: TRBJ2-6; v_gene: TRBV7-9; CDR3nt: TGTGCCAGCAGCAGCGTAAACTCTGGGGCCAACGTCCTGACTTTC; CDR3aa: CASSSVNSGANVLTF
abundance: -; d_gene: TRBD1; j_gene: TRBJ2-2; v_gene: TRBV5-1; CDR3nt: TGCGCCAGCAGCTCGGACAGGGCGAACACCGGGGAGCTGTTTTTT; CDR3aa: CASSSDRANTGELFF
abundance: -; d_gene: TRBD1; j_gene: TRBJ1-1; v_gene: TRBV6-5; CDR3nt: TGTGCCAGCAGTTATTGGCAGGGGGCCCCTGAAGCTTTCTTT; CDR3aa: CASSYWQGAPEAFF
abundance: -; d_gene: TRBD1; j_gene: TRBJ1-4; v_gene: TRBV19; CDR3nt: TGTGCCAGCCGGACAGGCGAACGAGCCTACCTTAATGAAAAACTGTTTTTT; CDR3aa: CASRTGERAYLNEKLFF
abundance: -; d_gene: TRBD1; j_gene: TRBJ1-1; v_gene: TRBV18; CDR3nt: TGTGCCAGCTCACAAGCCGGGACAGGAAATGAAGCTTTCTTT; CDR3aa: CASSQAGTGNEAFF
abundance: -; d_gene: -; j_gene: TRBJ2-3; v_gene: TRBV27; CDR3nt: TGTGCCAGCAGTTTATCTCCCGGGGGGCCCTCCAGAAGCACAGATACGCAGTATTTT; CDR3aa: CASSLSPGGPSRSTDTQYF
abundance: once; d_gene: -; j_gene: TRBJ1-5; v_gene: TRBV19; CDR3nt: TGTGCCAGTAGTATTATTAGCCGTGATCAGCCCCAGCATTTT; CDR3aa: CASSIISRDQPQHF
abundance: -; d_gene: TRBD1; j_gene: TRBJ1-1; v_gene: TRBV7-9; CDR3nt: TGTGCCAGCAGCTTACGCCGACAGGGACGGAACACTGAAGCTTTCTTT; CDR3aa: CASSLRRQGRNTEAFF
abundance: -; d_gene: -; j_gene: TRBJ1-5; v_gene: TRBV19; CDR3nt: TGTGCCAGTAGTATCAGGGGACGAGGGGATCAGCCCCAGCATTTT; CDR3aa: CASSIRGRGDQPQHF
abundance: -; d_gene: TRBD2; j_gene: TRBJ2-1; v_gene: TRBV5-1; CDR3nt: TGCGCCAGCAGCTTGGGGGGACTAGCGGAATACAATGAGCAGTTCTTC; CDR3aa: CASSLGGLAEYNEQFF
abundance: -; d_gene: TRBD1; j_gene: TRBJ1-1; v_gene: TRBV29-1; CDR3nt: TGCAGCGTTGAATGGGGGAGTTACGGACAGGGGAAAACTTTCTTT; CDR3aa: CSVEWGSYGQGKTFF
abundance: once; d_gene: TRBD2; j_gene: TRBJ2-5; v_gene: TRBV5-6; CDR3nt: TGTGCCAGCAGCCCCGTTGTAGCGGGGGGGCGGGAGACCCAGTACTTC; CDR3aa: CASSPVVAGGRETQYF
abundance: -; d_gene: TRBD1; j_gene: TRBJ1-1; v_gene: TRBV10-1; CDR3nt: TGCGCCAGCAGTTCAGGGGGTTCCTCGAACACTGAAGCTTTCTTT; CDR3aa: CASSSGGSSNTEAFF
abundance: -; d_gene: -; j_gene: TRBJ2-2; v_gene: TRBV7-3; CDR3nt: TGTGCCAGCAGCTTAACGTGGAGGACCGGGGAGCTGTTTTTT; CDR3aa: CASSLTWRTGELFF
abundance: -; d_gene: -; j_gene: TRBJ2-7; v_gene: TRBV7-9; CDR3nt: TGTGCCAGCAGCCCCAAGAATAAACCAGGGGAGCAGTACTTC; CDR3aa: CASSPKNKPGEQYF
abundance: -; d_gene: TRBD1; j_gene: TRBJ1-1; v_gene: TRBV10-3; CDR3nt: TGTGCCATCAGACCGGACAGGGGGCGATTGAGGGCTTTCTTT; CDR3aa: CAIRPDRGRLRAFF
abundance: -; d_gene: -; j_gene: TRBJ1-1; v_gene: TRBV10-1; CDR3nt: TGCGCCAGCAGTGAGGGGAGGAACACTGAAGCTTTCTTT; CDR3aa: CASSEGRNTEAFF
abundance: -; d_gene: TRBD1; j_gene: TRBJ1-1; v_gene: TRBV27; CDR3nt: TGTGCCAGCAGTTTGGGGGGACAGGGAGCTGAAGCTTTCTTT; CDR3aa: CASSLGGQGAEAFF
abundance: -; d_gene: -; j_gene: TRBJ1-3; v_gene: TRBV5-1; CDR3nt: TGCGCCAGCAGCTTGGAGGCGGCCCAGGGATCTGGAAACACCATATATTTT; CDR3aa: CASSLEAAQGSGNTIYF
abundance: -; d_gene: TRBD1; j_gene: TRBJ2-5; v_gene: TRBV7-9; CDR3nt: TGTGCCAGCAGCTCCCCCGACAGGGGCCGCCACCAAGAGACCCAGTACTTC; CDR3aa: CASSSPDRGRHQETQYF
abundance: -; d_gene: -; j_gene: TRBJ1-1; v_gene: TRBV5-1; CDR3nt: TGCGCCAGCAGCTTGGTTCTGGGAGCGAACACTGAAGCTTTCTTT; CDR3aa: CASSLVLGANTEAFF
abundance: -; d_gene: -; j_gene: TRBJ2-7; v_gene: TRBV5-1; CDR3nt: TGCGCCAGCAGCTTGGACAGGGAATACGAGCAGTACTTC; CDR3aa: CASSLDREYEQYF
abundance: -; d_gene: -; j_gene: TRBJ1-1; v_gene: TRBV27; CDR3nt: TGTGCCAGCAGTTTCTCGACGGGGAACACTGAAGCTTTCTTT; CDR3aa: CASSFSTGNTEAFF
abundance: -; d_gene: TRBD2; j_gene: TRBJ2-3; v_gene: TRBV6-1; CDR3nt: TGTGCCAGCAGTGAATTAAATGGTAGCGGGGCTTTGGATACGCAGTATTTT; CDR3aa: CASSELNGSGALDTQYF
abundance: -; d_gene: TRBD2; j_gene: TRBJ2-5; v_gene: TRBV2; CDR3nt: TGTGCCAGCATACCGGGACTAGATCAAGAGACCCAGTACTTC; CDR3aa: CASIPGLDQETQYF
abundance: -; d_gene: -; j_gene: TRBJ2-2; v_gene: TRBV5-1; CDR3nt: TGCGCCAGCAGGCGGGTGTCGGGCACCGGGGAGCTGTTTTTT; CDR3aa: CASRRVSGTGELFF
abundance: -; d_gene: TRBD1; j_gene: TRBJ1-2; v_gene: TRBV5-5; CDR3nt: TGTGCCAGCAGCTTGGTCGACAGGGACGGCTACACCTTC; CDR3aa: CASSLVDRDGYTF
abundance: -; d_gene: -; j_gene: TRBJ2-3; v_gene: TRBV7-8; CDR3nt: TGTGCCAGCAGCTTAAGCGGGTACCCCACAGATACGCAGTATTTT; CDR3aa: CASSLSGYPTDTQYF
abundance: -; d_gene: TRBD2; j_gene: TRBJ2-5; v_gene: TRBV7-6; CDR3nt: TGTGCCAGCAGCCGCGCGGGACTAGTCCAAGAGACCCAGTACTTC; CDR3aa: CASSRAGLVQETQYF
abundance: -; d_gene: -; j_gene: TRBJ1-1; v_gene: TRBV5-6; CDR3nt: TGTGCCAGCAGCCCCCAGGGATACTTGGCTGAAGCTTTCTTT; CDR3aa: CASSPQGYLAEAFF
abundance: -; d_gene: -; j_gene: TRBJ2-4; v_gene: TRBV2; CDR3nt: TGTGCCAGTAGCCTAGCCAAAAACATTCAGTACTTC; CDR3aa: CASSLAKNIQYF
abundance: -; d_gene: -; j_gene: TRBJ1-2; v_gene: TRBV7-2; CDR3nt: TGTGCCAGCAGCTTAGACAACAACTATGGCTACACCTTC; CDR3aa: CASSLDNNYGYTF
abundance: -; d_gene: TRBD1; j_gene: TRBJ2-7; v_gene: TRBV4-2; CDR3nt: TGTGCCAGCAGCCAAGACCTGACAGGGGCGGCCTACGAGCAGTACTTC; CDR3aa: CASSQDLTGAAYEQYF
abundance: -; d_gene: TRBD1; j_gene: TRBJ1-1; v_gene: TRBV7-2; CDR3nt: TGTGCCAGCAGCTCACAGGGGGCGCTGAATGCTTTCTTT; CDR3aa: CASSSQGALNAFF
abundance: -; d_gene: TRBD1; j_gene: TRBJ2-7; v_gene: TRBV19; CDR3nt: TGTGCCAGTACCTCCCTCGGGACAGGTGGCTCCTACGAGCAGTACTTC; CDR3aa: CASTSLGTGGSYEQYF
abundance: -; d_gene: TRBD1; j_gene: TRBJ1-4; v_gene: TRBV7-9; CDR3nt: TGTGCCAGCAGCTTACTTCCCCGGGACAGGGAGGAAAAACTGTTTTTT; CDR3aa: CASSLLPRDREEKLFF
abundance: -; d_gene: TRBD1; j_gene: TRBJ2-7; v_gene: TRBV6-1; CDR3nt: TGTGCCACCAACCCCTGGACAGGAACCTACGAGCAGTACTTC; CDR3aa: CATNPWTGTYEQYF
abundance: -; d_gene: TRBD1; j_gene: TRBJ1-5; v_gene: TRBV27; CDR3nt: TGTGCCAGCAGTTTTCAGGGGGTCGGTCAGCCCCAGCATTTT; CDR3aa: CASSFQGVGQPQHF
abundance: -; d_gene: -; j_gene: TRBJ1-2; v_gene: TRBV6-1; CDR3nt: TGTGCCAGCAGTCCCTCGGGGGGGCCGGAGTATGGCTACACCTTC; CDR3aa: CASSPSGGPEYGYTF
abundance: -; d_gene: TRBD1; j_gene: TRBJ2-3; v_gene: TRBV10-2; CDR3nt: TGCGCCAGCAGTGAGGGGGACAGGGTCGCCACAGATACGCAGTATTTT; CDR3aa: CASSEGDRVATDTQYF
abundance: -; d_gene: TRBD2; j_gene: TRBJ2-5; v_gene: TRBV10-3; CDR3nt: TGTGCCATCAGTGACACATCTAGCGGGGTTGGAGAGACCCAGTACTTC; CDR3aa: CAISDTSSGVGETQYF
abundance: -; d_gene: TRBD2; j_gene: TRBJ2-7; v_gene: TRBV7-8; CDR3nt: TGTGCCAGCAGCCTCGGACTAGGAAGCGAGCAGTACTTC; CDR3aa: CASSLGLGSEQYF
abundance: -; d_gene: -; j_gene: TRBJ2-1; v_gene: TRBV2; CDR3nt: TGTGCCAGCAGTCCAGGGAGGTACGAGCAGTTCTTC; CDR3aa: CASSPGRYEQFF